The 11 T cell receptor beta chains listed next were all sequenced from one sample in a study of control samples from healthy donors and cancer patients. Only in-frame clones appear in the TCRdb table, and some are missing; sequencing was by immunoSEQ multiplex PCR. Found here are more than 150,000 clones, 90% to 95% of them singletons; the top ten hold more than 1.2%. The sample consisted of blood. All receptors come from a man aged 18 to 30 in good health.

V and J are TRBV28 and TRBJ1-1, with D hard to call. From germline, CDR1 is MDHEN and CDR2 SYDVKM. The CDR3 loop spans 12 amino acids. V lost 5 bases, J lost 10 bases, and 14 bases lay in between. CDR3 DNA sequence: TGTGCCAGCAGTCCCCAGTATGATAGAGCTTTCTTT. It is translated as CASSPQYDRAFF.

This chain's CDR3 is CASSKRGQLNTGELFF. The CDR3 nucleotides read TGTGCCAGCAGCAAACGGGGACAGTTGAACACCGGGGAGCTGTTTTTT. The V gene is TRBV5-6, the J gene TRBJ2-2, with 7 bases fitting TRBD1. This CDR3 has 16 residues. Germline trimming cut 4 bases from V and 1 base from J; bases unmatched to any gene: 7. Germline CDR1 reads SGHDT; CDR2 reads YYEEEE.

The V call is TRBV5-1, the J call TRBJ1-5; TRBD1 matches 8 bases. The CDR3 has 15 residues. After removal of 4 bases from V and 7 bases from J, the junction contained 10 bases not matched to a gene. Germline-derived CDR1 and CDR2 are SGHRS and YFSETQ. The CDR3 here is CASSPTDRGEQPQHF. CDR3 coding DNA: TGCGCCAGCAGCCCCACAGACAGGGGAGAGCAGCCCCAGCATTTT.

The rearrangement joins TRBV5-1 to TRBJ2-3; D is possibly TRBD1 (6 bases). The germline V and J ends were trimmed by 7 bases and 6 bases, with 18 bases remaining between them. Germline V gene sequence: CDR1 SGHRS, CDR2 YFSETQ. CDR3 length equals 14 residues. The CDR3 sequence is CASYQGRVSDTQYF. The CDR3 DNA reads as TGCGCCAGCTACCAGGGGCGCGTGTCGGATACGCAGTATTTT.

This sequence joins TRBV9 and TRBJ2-2; tentative D call: TRBD2 (6 bases). The germline CDR1 and CDR2 sequences are SGDLS and YYNGEE. V was shortened by 4 bases and J by 1 base, with 8 bases between the two germline ends. The CDR3 length is 14 residues. CDR3 sequence (DNA): TGTGCCAGCAGCCCGGGGGTGAACACCGGGGAGCTGTTTTTT. Its translation: CASSPGVNTGELFF.

The table lists this clone with a count of one. This chain links TRBV30 with TRBJ2-5; 8 bases fit TRBD2. CDR1 and CDR2 (germline): GTSNPN, SVGIG (reference sequence). The CDR3 loop spans 14 amino acids. Trimming took 2 bases from V and 2 from J; bases not matched to a gene: 4. In DNA form, the CDR3 reads TGTGCCTGGAGTACGGGGGGGGCTCAAGAGACCCAGTACTTC. Protein product: CAWSTGGAQETQYF.

V and J are TRBV30 and TRBJ1-6, with 10 bases identical to TRBD1. In germline, CDR1 is GTSNPN, CDR2 SVGIG (reference sequence). The CDR3 has 17 residues. The trim removed 4 bases at V and 7 bases at J, leaving 13 bases unmatched. DNA for the CDR3: TGTGCCTGGAAGCTTTGGGGACAGGGGAACCTCAATTCACCCCTCCACTTT. This translates into CAWKLWGQGNLNSPLHF.

This chain connects TRBV5-8 to TRBJ2-4; either TRBD1 or TRBD2 may supply D (5 bases each). This CDR3 has 16 residues. Germline CDR1 and CDR2: SGHTS and YDEGEE. The V gene lost 4 bases and the J gene lost 1 base, with 15 bases spanning the gap. This CDR3 reads CASSPDPGAAKNIQYF. CDR3 nucleotides: TGTGCCAGCAGCCCCGATCCCGGGGCCGCCAAAAACATTCAGTACTTC.

The chain has TRBV19 and TRBJ1-5; D gene ambiguous. CDR3 length: 14 amino acids. V lost 7 bases to trimming and J lost 4 bases, with 14 bases between them. Germline loops: CDR1 LNHDA, CDR2 SQIVND (reference sequence). The CDR3 DNA sequence: TGTGCCAGTACCTCATGGGCGGCGAATCAGCCCCAGCATTTT. Translating gives CASTSWAANQPQHF.

The chain recombines TRBV3-1 (or the pseudogene TRBV3-2) with TRBJ1-1, with TRBD1 matching 10 bases. Germline V gives CDR1 LGHDT, CDR2 YNNKEL (reference sequence). The junction had 11 bases not matched to a gene; V was cut back by 4 bases and J by 6 bases. The CDR3 sequence is 16 residues long. CDR3 nucleotides: TGTGCCAGCAGCCGTAGACAGGGGGCGCGTTCGGCTGAAGCTTTCTTT. Encoded protein: CASSRRQGARSAEAFF.

The rearrangement links TRBV19 to TRBJ1-2, with 7 bases aligning to TRBD1. The V segment lost 1 base and the J segment 0 bases; nucleotides outside the gene matches: 5. The CDR3 length is 16 residues. CDR1 and CDR2 from the germline V gene are LNHDA and SQIVND (reference sequence). CDR3 sequence (DNA): TGTGCCAGTAGTATAGGGAGGGGGCCGGCTAACTATGGCTACACCTTC. Amino acids: CASSIGRGPANYGYTF.